This T cell receptor (beta chain) is from a study of T-cell reconstitution after alpha-beta-depleted transplantation in children. Study outcomes and limitations: It was reported that alpha-beta T cells came from several hundred expanded graft clones (about two months after transplant).

V was shortened by 1 base and J by 1 base, with 9 bases between the two germline ends. This CDR3 has 15 residues. From germline, CDR1 is SGHRS and CDR2 YFSETQ. Unique molecular identifiers were used in preparing the TCRbeta library. TCRdb reprocessed the PCR reads with MiXCR, giving one entry per CDR3 protein. This repertoire shows about 980,000 distinct CDR3 sequences, 25% to 35% found once; its top ten account for roughly 30%. As concerns this clonotype: What it binds is not known.

This material consisted of PBMCs, mostly from graft donor cells, taken 360 days after TCRalphabeta/CD19-depleted stem cell transplant. This receptor was taken from a boy younger than two who had a stem cell transplant for SCID, so the T cells may come from the graft donor. The V call is TRBV5-1, the J call TRBJ2-4; weak D call: TRBD1 (6 bases). The CDR3 here is CASSLLTGAKNIQYF. The CDR3 region has the DNA TGCGCCAGCAGCTTGTTAACAGGGGCCAAAAACATTCAGTACTTC.